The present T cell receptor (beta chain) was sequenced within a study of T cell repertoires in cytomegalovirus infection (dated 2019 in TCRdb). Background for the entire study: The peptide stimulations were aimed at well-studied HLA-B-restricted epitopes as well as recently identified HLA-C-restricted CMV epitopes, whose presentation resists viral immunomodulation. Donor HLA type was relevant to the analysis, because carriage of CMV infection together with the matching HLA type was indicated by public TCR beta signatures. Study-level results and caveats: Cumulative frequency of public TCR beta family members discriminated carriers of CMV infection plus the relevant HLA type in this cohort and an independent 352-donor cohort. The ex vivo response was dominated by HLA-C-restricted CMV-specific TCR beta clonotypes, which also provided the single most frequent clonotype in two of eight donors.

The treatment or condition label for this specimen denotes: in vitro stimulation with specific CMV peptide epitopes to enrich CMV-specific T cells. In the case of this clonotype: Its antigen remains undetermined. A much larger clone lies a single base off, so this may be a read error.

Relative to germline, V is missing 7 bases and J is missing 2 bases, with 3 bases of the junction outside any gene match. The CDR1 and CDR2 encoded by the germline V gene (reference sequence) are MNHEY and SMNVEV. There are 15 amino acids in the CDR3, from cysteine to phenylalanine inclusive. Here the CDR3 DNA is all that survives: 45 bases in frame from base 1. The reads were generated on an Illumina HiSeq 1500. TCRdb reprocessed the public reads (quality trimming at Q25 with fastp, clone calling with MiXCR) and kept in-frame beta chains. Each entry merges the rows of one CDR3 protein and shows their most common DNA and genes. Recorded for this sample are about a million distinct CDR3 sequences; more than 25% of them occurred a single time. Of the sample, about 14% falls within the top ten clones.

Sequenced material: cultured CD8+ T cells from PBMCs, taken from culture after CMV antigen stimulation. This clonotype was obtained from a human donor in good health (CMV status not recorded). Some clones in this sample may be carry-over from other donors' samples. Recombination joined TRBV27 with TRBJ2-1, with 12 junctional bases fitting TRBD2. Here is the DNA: TGTGCCAGCATCCGGACTAGCGGGGCCTACAATGAGCAGTTCTTC. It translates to CASIRTSGAYNEQFF.